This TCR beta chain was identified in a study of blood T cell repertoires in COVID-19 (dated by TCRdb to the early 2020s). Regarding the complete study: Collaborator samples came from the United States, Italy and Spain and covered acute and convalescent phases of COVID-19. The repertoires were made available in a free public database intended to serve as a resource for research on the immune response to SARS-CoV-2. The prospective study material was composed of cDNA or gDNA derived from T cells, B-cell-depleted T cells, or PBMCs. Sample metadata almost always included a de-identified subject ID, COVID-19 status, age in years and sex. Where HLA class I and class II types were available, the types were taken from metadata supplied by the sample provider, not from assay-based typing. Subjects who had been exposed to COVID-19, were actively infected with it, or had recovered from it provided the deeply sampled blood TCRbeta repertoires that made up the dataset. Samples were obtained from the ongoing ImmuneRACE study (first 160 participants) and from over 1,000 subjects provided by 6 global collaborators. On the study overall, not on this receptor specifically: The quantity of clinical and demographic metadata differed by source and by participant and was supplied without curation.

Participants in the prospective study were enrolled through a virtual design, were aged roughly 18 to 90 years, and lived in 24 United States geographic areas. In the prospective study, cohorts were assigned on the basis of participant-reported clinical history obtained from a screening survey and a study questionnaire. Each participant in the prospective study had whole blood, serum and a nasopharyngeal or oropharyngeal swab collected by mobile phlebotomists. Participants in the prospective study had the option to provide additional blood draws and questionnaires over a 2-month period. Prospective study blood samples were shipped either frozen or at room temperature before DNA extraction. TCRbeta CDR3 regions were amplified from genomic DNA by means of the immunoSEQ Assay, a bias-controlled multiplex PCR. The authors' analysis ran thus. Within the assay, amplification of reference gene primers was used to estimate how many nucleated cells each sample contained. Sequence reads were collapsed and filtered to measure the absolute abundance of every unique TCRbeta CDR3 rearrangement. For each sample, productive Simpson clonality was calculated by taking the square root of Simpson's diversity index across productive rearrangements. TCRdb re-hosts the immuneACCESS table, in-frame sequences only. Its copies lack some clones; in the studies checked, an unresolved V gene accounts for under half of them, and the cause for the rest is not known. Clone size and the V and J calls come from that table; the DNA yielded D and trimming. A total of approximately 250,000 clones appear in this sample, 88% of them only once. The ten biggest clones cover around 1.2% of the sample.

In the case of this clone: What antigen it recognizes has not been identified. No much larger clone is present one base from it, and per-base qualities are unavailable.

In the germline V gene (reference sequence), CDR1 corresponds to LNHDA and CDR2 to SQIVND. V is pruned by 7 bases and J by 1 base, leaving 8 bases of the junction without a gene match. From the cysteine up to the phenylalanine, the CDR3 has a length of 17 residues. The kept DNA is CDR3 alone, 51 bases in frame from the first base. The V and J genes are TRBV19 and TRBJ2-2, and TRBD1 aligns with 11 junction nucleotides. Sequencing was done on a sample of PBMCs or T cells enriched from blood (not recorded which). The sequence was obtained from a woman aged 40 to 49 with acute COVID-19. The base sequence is TGTGCCAGTACCGAACCCGGGACAGGGGGGAACACCGGGGAGCTGTTTTTT. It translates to CASTEPGTGGNTGELFF.